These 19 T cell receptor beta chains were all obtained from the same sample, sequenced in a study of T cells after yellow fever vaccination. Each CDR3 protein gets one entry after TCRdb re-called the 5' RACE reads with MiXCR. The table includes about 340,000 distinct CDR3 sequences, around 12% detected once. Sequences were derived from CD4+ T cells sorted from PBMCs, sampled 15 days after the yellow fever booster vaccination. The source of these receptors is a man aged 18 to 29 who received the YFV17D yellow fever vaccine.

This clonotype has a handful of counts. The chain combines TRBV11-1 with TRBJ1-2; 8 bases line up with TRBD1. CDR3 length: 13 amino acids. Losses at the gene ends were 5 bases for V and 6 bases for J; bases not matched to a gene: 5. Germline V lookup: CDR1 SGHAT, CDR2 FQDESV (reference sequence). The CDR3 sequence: CASSKDREDGYTF. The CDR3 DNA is TGTGCCAGCAGCAAGGACAGGGAGGATGGCTACACCTTC.

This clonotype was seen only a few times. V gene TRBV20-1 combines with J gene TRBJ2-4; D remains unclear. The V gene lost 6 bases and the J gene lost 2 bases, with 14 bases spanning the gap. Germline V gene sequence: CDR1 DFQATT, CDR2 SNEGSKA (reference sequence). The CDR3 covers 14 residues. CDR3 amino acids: CSALFGATKNIQYF. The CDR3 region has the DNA TGCAGTGCCTTGTTCGGCGCAACCAAAAACATTCAGTACTTC.

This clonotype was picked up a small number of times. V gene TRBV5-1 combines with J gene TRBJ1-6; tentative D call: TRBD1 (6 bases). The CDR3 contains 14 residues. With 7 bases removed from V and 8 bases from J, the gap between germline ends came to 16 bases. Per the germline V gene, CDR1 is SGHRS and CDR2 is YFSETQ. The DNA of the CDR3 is TGCGCCAGCGGGAAGGACAGTGCTTATTCACCCCTCCACTTT. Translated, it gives CASGKDSAYSPLHF.

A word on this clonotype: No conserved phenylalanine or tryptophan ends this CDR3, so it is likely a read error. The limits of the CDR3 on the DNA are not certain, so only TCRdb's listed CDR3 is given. CDR3: CSARGGDRV. This rearrangement joins TRBV20-1 to TRBJ2-1; the listed D gene, TRBD1, was not tested against the DNA. The CDR3 has 9 amino acids, counting both end residues. In germline, CDR1 is DFQATT, CDR2 SNEGSKA (reference sequence).

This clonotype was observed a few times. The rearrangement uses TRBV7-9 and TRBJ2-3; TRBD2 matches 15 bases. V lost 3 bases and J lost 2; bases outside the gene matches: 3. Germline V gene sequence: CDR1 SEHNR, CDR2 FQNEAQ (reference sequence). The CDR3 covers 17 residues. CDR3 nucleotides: TGTGCCAGCAGCTTGGGGACTAGCGGGGGGATCACAGATACGCAGTATTTT. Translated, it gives CASSLGTSGGITDTQYF.

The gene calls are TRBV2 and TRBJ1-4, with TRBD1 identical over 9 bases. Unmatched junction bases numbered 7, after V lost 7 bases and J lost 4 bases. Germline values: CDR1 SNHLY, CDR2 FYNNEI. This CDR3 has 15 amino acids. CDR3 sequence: CASNQQGAFNEKLFF. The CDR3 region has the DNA TGTGCCAGCAACCAACAGGGGGCTTTTAATGAAAAACTGTTTTTT.

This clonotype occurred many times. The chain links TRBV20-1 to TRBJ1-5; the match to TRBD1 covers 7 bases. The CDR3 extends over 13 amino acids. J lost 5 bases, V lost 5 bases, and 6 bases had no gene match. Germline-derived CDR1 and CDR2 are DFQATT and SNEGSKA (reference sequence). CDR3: CSARDSRDQPQHF. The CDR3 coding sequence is TGCAGTGCTCGGGACAGCCGAGATCAGCCCCAGCATTTT.

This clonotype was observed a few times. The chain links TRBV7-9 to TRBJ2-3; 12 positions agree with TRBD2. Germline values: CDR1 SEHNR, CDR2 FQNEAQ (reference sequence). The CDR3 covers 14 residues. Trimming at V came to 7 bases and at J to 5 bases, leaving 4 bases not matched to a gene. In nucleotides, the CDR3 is TGTGCCAGCACGAGGACTAGCGGGGAAGATACGCAGTATTTT. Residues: CASTRTSGEDTQYF.

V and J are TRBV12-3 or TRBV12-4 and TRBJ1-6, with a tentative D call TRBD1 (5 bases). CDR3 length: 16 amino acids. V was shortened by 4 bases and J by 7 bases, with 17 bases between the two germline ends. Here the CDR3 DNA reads TGTGCCAGCAGTTCTACGTCCGGGACGGTAAATTCACCCCTCCACTTT. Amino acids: CASSSTSGTVNSPLHF.

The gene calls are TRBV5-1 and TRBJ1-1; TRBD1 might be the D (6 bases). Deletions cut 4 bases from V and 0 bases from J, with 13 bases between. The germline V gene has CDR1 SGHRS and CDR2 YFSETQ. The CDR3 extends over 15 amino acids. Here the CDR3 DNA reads TGCGCCAGCAGCACGACAGGTCACATGAACACTGAAGCTTTCTTT. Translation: CASSTTGHMNTEAFF.

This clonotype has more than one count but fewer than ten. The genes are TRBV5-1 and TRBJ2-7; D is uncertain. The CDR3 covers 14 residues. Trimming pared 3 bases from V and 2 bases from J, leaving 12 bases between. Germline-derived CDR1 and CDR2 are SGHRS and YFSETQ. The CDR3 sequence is CASSSGVPAYEQYF. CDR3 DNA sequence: TGCGCCAGCAGCTCAGGAGTTCCAGCCTACGAGCAGTACTTC.

CDR3 sequence reads: CASSQEETGTYGYTF. The CDR3 region has the DNA TGCGCCAGCAGCCAAGAAGAGACAGGGACCTATGGCTACACCTTC. This chain links TRBV4-1 with TRBJ1-2; 7 positions agree with TRBD1. The CDR3 sequence is 15 residues long. V dropped 0 bases and J dropped 4; count of bases not matched to a gene: 5. Germline V gene sequence: CDR1 MGHRA, CDR2 YSYEKL.

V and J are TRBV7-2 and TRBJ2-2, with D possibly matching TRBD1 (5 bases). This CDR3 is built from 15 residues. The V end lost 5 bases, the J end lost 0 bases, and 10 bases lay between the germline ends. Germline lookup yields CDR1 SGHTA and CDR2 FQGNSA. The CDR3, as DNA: TGTGCCAGCAGCATTGACAGCGCGAACACCGGGGAGCTGTTTTTT. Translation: CASSIDSANTGELFF.

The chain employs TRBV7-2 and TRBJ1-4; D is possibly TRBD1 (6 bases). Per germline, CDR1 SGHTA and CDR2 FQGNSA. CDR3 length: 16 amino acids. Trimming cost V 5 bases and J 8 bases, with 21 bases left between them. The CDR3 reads CASSPLQGPFQEKLFF. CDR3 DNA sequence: TGTGCCAGCAGCCCTCTACAGGGACCTTTTCAAGAAAAACTGTTTTTT.

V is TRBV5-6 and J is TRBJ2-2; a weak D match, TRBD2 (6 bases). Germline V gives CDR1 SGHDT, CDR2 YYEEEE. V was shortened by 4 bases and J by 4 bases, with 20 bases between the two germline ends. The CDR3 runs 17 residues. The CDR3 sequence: CASSPPSGVIGTGELFF. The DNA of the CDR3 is TGTGCCAGCAGCCCCCCCTCGGGGGTAATAGGCACCGGGGAGCTGTTTTTT.

CDR3: CSASPSGQRYGYTF. The CDR3 coding sequence is TGCAGTGCTAGCCCCTCCGGACAGCGATATGGCTACACCTTC. This chain joins TRBV20-1 and TRBJ1-2; D is perhaps TRBD1 (6 bases). The V gene's germline CDR1 is DFQATT and CDR2 SNEGSKA (reference sequence). Trimming left V 3 bases short and J 5 bases short, with 16 bases between. This CDR3 spans 14 amino acids.

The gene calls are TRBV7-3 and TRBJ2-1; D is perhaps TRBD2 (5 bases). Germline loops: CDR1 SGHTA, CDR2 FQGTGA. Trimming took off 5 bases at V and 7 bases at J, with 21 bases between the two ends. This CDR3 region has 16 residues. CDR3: CASSPFPSGGRNEQFF. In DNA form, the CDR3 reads TGTGCCAGCAGCCCATTTCCTTCGGGCGGGCGGAATGAGCAGTTCTTC.

The CDR3 is CASSPDRGISYEQYF. CDR3 DNA: TGTGCCAGCAGCCCTGACAGGGGAATCTCCTACGAGCAGTACTTC. The chain employs TRBV7-2 and TRBJ2-7; TRBD1 matches at 8 bases. The V gene's germline CDR1 is SGHTA and CDR2 FQGNSA. The CDR3 is 15 amino acids. J was trimmed by 0 bases and V by 5 bases; bases with no gene match: 6.

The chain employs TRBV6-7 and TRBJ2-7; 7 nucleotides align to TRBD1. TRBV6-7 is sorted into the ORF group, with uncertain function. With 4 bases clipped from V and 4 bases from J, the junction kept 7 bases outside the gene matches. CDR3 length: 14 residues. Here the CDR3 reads CASSFFRDSYEQYV. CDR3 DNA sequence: TGTGCCAGCAGTTTCTTCCGGGACAGTTACGAGCAGTACGTC.